This TCR beta chain stems from a study of T cell responses to AZD1222 COVID-19 vaccine. This clone has a single count. The method was immunoSEQ multiplex PCR; TCRdb's version includes in-frame clones alone and lacks a portion of them. The repertoire holds roughly 150,000 clones, with 90% as singletons. Trimming left V 3 bases short and J 14 bases short, with 17 bases between. Germline-derived CDR1 and CDR2 are SGHAT and FQNNGV. The CDR3 contains 14 residues. The chain recombines TRBV11-2 with TRBJ1-6; possibly TRBD1 for D (6 bases). This TCR derives from an adult who received the AZD1222 COVID-19 vaccine. Sample: peripheral blood, taken 28 days after the second AZD1222 dose. CDR3: CASSLSNGGGSLHF. In DNA, the CDR3 is TGTGCCAGCAGCTTGAGTAACGGAGGGGGGTCCCTCCACTTT.